This record looks at one T cell receptor beta chain sequence and its context. The record originates from a study of blood T cell repertoires in COVID-19. Across the whole study: From T cells, B-cell-depleted T cells, or PBMCs came the material, which was cDNA or gDNA.

CDR1 is MNHEY and CDR2 is SMNVEV in the germline V gene (reference sequence). The CDR3 has 19 amino acids. Trimming pared 5 bases from V and 0 bases from J, leaving 26 bases between. Assay used: immunoSEQ multiplex PCR; TCRdb lists only in-frame clones, some missing. This table holds 150,000 to 180,000 clones, around nine tenths found once. The rearrangement links TRBV27 to TRBJ2-7, with D uncertain. The specimen sequenced was peripheral blood. The sequence came from a woman in her seventies with acute or convalescent COVID-19. In DNA form, the CDR3 reads TGTGCCAGCAGTCCTCCTCGGCCGGGTGGCCTAATTAGCTCCTACGAGCAGTACTTC. It specifies CASSPPRPGGLISSYEQYF.